This TCR beta chain was profiled in a study of glioma-infiltrating T cells after dendritic cell vaccination. Study summary: Treatment, given 2003 to 2012, was autologous tumor lysate-pulsed dendritic cell vaccination.

TCRdb keeps only in-frame clones here, not all; method: immunoSEQ multiplex PCR. The data hold some 70,000 clones, with approximately 81% observed a single time. V lost 0 bases and J lost 2, with 8 bases in between. CDR1 and CDR2 from the germline V gene are MGHRA and YSYEKL. This CDR3 has 15 amino acids. The sequence was collected from a human donor with glioblastoma. This chain joins TRBV4-1 and TRBJ1-3; D remains unclear. The specimen was blood, collected before dendritic cell vaccination. CDR3 loop: CASSQDPSPGNTIYF. The CDR3 nucleotides read TGCGCCAGCAGCCAAGATCCTTCCCCTGGAAACACCATATATTTT.